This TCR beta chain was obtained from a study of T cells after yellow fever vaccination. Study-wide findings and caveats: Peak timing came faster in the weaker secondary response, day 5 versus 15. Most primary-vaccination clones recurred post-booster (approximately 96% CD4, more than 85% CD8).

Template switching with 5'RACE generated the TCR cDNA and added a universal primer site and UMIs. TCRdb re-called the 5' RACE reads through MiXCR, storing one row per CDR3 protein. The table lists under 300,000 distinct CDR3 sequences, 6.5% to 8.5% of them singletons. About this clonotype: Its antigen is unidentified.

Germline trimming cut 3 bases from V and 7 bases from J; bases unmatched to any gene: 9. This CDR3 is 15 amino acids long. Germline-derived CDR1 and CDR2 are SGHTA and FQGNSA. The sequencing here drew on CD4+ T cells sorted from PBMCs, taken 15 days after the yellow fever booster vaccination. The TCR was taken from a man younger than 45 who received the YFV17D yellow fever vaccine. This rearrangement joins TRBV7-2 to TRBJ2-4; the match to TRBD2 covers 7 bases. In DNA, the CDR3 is TGTGCCAGCAGCTTCGGCGGGAGTAACGGGAACATTCAGTACTTC. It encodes CASSFGGSNGNIQYF. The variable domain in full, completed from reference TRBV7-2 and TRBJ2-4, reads GAGVSQSPSNKVTEKGKDVELRCDPISGHTALYWYRQSLGQGLEFLIYFQGNSAPDKSGLPSDRFSAERTGGSVSTLTIQRTQQEDSAVYLCASSFGGSNGNIQYFGAGTRLSVL.